These 17 T cell receptor beta chains came from one sample sequenced in a study of T cell repertoires in cytomegalovirus infection. MiXCR, run by TCRdb on the reads, gives a single entry per CDR3 protein. The data hold 900,000 to 950,000 distinct CDR3 sequences, with approximately 32% observed a single time. These receptors are not linked to any known antigen. Sequencing used cultured CD8+ T cells from PBMCs, obtained from culture after CMV antigen stimulation. The receptors stem from a human donor in good health (CMV status not recorded). Some clones in this sample may be carry-over from other donors' samples.

This clonotype was seen a handful of times. The chain employs TRBV6-5 and TRBJ1-2, with 7 bases identical to TRBD1. The CDR3 covers 11 residues. Trimming cost V 11 bases and J 4 bases; bases outside gene matches: 4. Germline CDR1 and CDR2: MNHEY and SVGAGI. The CDR3, as DNA: TGTGCCGTACAGGGGTTCTATGGCTACACCTTC. As protein: CAVQGFYGYTF.

This clonotype was observed many times. CDR3 nucleotides: TGTGCCAGCAGTTTTATGGTCACAGGGACCCAATTGAACACTGAAGCTTTCTTT. Encoded protein: CASSFMVTGTQLNTEAFF. J is TRBJ1-1 and V is TRBV12-3 or TRBV12-4, with D possibly being TRBD1 (6 bases). The V end lost 3 bases, the J end lost 0 bases, and 20 bases lay between the germline ends. The CDR3 spans 18 residues.

The V call is TRBV12-3 or TRBV12-4, the J call TRBJ2-1; either TRBD1 or TRBD2 may supply D (5 bases each). The V and J ends lost 5 bases and 4 bases respectively, with 15 bases between them. This CDR3 spans 15 amino acids. The CDR3 DNA reads TGTGCCAGCAGTGGGACCCTCCTCGGTTACAATGAGCAGTTCTTC. This gives the protein CASSGTLLGYNEQFF.

This clonotype has at least ten counts. The gene calls are TRBV5-1 and TRBJ1-1; tentatively, D is TRBD1 (6 bases). This CDR3 contains 14 residues. CDR1 and CDR2 from the germline V gene are SGHRS and YFSETQ. Trimming stripped 2 bases from V and 3 bases from J, with 11 bases between. CDR3 sequence reads: CASSFLTGHTEAFF. The CDR3 region has the DNA TGCGCCAGCAGCTTCTTAACAGGGCACACTGAAGCTTTCTTT. Together with reference TRBV5-1 and TRBJ1-1, the CDR3 gives the full variable domain: KAGVTQTPRYLIKTRGQQVTLSCSPISGHRSVSWYQQTPGQGLQFLFEYFSETQRNKGNFPGRFSGRQFSNSRSEMNVSTLELGDSALYLCASSFLTGHTEAFFGQGTRLTVV.

This clonotype turned up a few times. The chain has TRBV5-6 and TRBJ2-4; no clear D gene. The V and J ends lost 7 bases and 6 bases respectively, with 8 bases between them. CDR3 length equals 11 residues. The germline gives CDR1 SGHDT, CDR2 YYEEEE. The CDR3 protein is CASSTSNIQYF. The CDR3 region has the DNA TGTGCCAGCTCAACCTCAAACATTCAGTACTTC.

This clonotype came up a few times. The J gene is TRBJ1-2, the V gene TRBV7-9; 7 nucleotides line up with TRBD1. In germline, CDR1 is SEHNR, CDR2 FQNEAQ (reference sequence). After removal of 6 bases from V and 4 bases from J, the junction contained 8 bases not matched to a gene. This CDR3 region has 14 residues. The CDR3 spells CASSPDREIYGYTF. CDR3 sequence (DNA): TGTGCCAGCAGTCCCGACAGGGAGATCTATGGCTACACCTTC.

The V gene is TRBV6-1, the J gene TRBJ2-3; 8 bases map to TRBD2. Germline V CDR1 and CDR2: MNHNS, SASEGT. This CDR3 spans 13 amino acids. After removal of 8 bases from V and 4 bases from J, the junction contained 5 bases not matched to a gene. The CDR3 is CASLWTSPDTQYF. Here the CDR3 DNA reads TGTGCCAGCCTCTGGACTAGCCCAGATACGCAGTATTTT.

With respect to this clonotype: Compared with germline, one end of the junction differs, possibly owing to a read error. This chain links TRBV4-3 with TRBJ1-2; 7 bases line up with TRBD1. In germline, CDR1 is LGHNA, CDR2 YSLEER. This CDR3 spans 14 amino acids. The CDR3 coding sequence is TGCGCCAGCAGCCAAGACAGGGGGGACTATGGCTACGCCTTC. Translation: CASSQDRGDYGYAF.

The rearrangement uses TRBV11-2 and TRBJ1-1; a weak D match, TRBD1 (5 bases). V dropped 7 bases and J dropped 12 bases, with 21 bases sitting between them. The germline V gene has CDR1 SGHAT and CDR2 FQNNGV. This CDR3 has 13 residues. Here the CDR3 DNA reads TGTGCCAGCACCCCAGAGGGGAAGCGCGGGTCTTTCTTT. Protein sequence: CASTPEGKRGSFF.

Regarding this clonotype: At one of its ends the junction is not consistent with the germline gene, which may arise from a read error. The chain joins TRBV5-1 to TRBJ1-4; TRBD1 might be the D (6 bases). This CDR3 has 15 amino acids. CDR1 is SGHRS, CDR2 YFSETQ, per germline. CDR3 sequence (DNA): TGCGCCAGCAGCCTCTACAGGGAGAGTAATGGAAAACTGTTTTTT. Translated, it gives CASSLYRESNGKLFF.

The chain combines TRBV28 with TRBJ2-3, with D tentatively TRBD1 (5 bases). The CDR3 runs 14 residues. The V end was cut by 6 bases, the J end by 2 bases, with 12 bases between. Germline V lookup: CDR1 MDHEN, CDR2 SYDVKM. The CDR3 bases are TGTGCCAGCAGGCTAGACAGCTACACAGATACGCAGTATTTT. Translation: CASRLDSYTDTQYF. The variable domain in full, completed from reference TRBV28 and TRBJ2-3, reads DVKVTQSSRYLVKRTGEKVFLECVQDMDHENMFWYRQDPGLGLRLIYFSYDVKMKEKGDIPEGYSVSREKKERFSLILESASTNQTSMYLCASRLDSYTDTQYFGPGTRLTVL.

V usage is TRBV29-1 and J usage is TRBJ1-2; D not resolved. The CDR3 covers 13 residues. The germline V and J ends were trimmed by 6 bases and 3 bases, with 14 bases remaining between them. CDR1 is SQVTM and CDR2 is ANQGSEA in the germline V gene. This chain's CDR3 is CSVSGPRDYGYTF. The CDR3 coding sequence is TGCAGCGTCTCCGGGCCCCGGGACTATGGCTACACCTTC.

The chain recombines TRBV7-9 with TRBJ2-5; 12 bases match TRBD2. The V gene end was trimmed by 5 bases and the J gene end by 2 bases; junction bases not matched to a gene: 6. Germline CDR1 SEHNR, CDR2 FQNEAQ (reference sequence). The CDR3 loop spans 16 amino acids. This CDR3 reads CASSIGLAGSQETQYF. CDR3 nucleotides: TGTGCCAGCAGCATTGGACTAGCGGGGTCACAAGAGACCCAGTACTTC.

The chain combines TRBV2 with TRBJ2-5; 13 bases are shared with TRBD2. Trimming cost V 4 bases and J 9 bases; bases outside gene matches: 17. Germline V gene sequence: CDR1 SNHLY, CDR2 FYNNEI. CDR3 length equals 18 residues. The CDR3 DNA sequence: TGTGCCAGCAGTGCCCCCGGGACTAGCGGGGCATCGGGGGTGGCCCAGTACTTC. It encodes CASSAPGTSGASGVAQYF.

The chain recombines TRBV6-5 with TRBJ2-3, with D perhaps being TRBD1 or TRBD2 (5 bases each). This CDR3 region has 16 residues. V lost 0 bases to trimming and J lost 6 bases, with 16 bases between them. Germline V lookup: CDR1 MNHEY, CDR2 SVGAGI. The CDR3 sequence: CASSYSRGHPLDTQYF. In DNA form, the CDR3 reads TGTGCCAGCAGTTACTCACGGGGCCATCCACTTGATACGCAGTATTTT.

This clonotype was detected a few times. CDR3 sequence: CASSLVTGGDTEAFF. As DNA, the CDR3 is TGCGCCAGCAGCTTGGTGACGGGAGGGGACACTGAAGCTTTCTTT. This chain connects TRBV5-1 to TRBJ1-1, with D perhaps matching TRBD1 (5 bases). The CDR3 covers 15 residues. V dropped 0 bases and J dropped 3 bases, with 12 bases sitting between them. Germline V lookup: CDR1 SGHRS, CDR2 YFSETQ.

J is TRBJ1-5 and V is TRBV6-2 or TRBV6-3; a weak D match, TRBD1 (5 bases). This CDR3 contains 17 residues. Germline CDR1 reads MNHEY; CDR2 reads SVGEGT. With 7 bases removed from V and 3 bases from J, the gap between germline ends came to 22 bases. CDR3 DNA: TGTGCCAGCATCGTTGGCCCTCAGGGCGGACCCAATCAGCCCCAGCATTTT. Translating gives CASIVGPQGGPNQPQHF.